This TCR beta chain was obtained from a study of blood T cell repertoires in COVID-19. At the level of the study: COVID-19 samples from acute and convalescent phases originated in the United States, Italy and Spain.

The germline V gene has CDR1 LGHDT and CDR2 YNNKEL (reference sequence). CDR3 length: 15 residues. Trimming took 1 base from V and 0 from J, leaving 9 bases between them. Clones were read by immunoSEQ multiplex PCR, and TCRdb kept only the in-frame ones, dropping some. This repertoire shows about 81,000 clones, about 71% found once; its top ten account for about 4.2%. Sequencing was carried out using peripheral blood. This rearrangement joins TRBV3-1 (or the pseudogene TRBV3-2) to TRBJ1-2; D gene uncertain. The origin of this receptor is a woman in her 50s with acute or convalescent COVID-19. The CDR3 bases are TGTGCCAGCAGCCAAGGCGGATATGCTAACTATGGCTACACCTTC. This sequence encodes CASSQGGYANYGYTF.